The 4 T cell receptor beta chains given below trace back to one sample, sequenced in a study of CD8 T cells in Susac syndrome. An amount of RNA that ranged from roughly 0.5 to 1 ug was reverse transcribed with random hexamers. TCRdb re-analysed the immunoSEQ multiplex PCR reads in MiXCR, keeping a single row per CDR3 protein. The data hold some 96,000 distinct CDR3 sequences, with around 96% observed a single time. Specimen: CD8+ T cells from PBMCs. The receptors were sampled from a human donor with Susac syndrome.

In nucleotides, the CDR3 is TGTGCCAGCAGCCAAGTAAAGGGAAACCAAGAGACCCAGTACTTC. Translating it yields CASSQVKGNQETQYF. This chain connects TRBV3-1 to TRBJ2-5; no firm D call. The CDR3 is made up of 15 amino acids. Trimming cost V 1 base and J 0 bases, with 9 bases left between them. Germline loops: CDR1 LGHDT, CDR2 YNNKEL (reference sequence).

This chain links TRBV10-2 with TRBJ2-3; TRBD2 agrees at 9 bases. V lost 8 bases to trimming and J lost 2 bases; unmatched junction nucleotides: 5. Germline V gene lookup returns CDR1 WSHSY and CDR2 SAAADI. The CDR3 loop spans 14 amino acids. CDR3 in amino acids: CASGLATFTDTQYF. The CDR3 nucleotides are TGCGCCAGCGGACTAGCGACCTTCACAGATACGCAGTATTTT.

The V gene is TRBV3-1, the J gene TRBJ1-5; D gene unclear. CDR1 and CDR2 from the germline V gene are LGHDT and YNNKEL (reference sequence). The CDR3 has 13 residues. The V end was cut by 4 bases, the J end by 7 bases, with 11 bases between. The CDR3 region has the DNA TGTGCCAGCAGCCCCGCCGGCGCCCAGCCCCAGCATTTT. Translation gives CASSPAGAQPQHF. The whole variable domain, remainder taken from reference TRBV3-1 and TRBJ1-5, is DTAVSQTPKYLVTQMGNDKSIKCEQNLGHDTMYWYKQDSKKFLKIMFSYNNKELIINETVPNRFSPKSPDKAHLNLHINSLELGDSAVYFCASSPAGAQPQHFGDGTRLSIL.

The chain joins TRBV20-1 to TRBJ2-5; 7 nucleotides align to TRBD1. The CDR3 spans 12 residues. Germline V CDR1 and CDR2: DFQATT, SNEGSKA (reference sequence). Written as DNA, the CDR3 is TGCAGCTTGGACAGGTACCAAGAGACCCAGTACTTC. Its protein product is CSLDRYQETQYF.